The rows below give T cell receptor beta chains drawn from one sample of a study of blood T cells in healthy people across ages. One entry per CDR3 protein, called by TCRdb with MiXCR from the 5' RACE reads. The data show about 1.8 million distinct CDR3 sequences, with around half seen just once and approximately 2.1% held by the top ten. Sample: blood. Receptor source: a woman aged 40 to 50 in good health. CDR3s include the opening cysteine and the closing phenylalanine or tryptophan. Fields, in order: V gene, D gene, clone size, J gene, CDR3 protein, CDR3 DNA. A D gene is named only where the DNA matches it firmly. Where a row states a size, it is once, few, many or the class of an expanded clone; other rows omit it.

v_gene: TRBV7-2
d_gene: .
abundance: .
j_gene: TRBJ1-2
CDR3aa: CASSLYEVNYGYTF
CDR3nt: TGTGCCAGCAGCTTATACGAGGTTAACTATGGCTACACCTTC

v_gene: TRBV4-3
d_gene: TRBD1
abundance: .
j_gene: TRBJ2-4
CDR3aa: CASSQDHRGTAKNIQYF
CDR3nt: TGCGCCAGCAGCCAGGACCACAGGGGAACGGCCAAAAACATTCAGTACTTC

v_gene: TRBV6-2/TRBV6-3
d_gene: .
abundance: .
j_gene: TRBJ2-7
CDR3aa: CASSYSRLEQPKTYEQYF
CDR3nt: TGTGCCAGCAGTTACTCGAGGTTGGAACAGCCAAAAACCTACGAGCAGTACTTC

v_gene: TRBV28
d_gene: .
abundance: .
j_gene: TRBJ2-1
CDR3aa: CASSTLPGRNEQFF
CDR3nt: TGTGCCAGCAGCACACTACCAGGGCGGAATGAGCAGTTCTTC

v_gene: TRBV29-1
d_gene: .
abundance: once
j_gene: TRBJ1-2
CDR3aa: CSVGAGPNYGYTF
CDR3nt: TGCAGCGTTGGGGCAGGGCCTAACTATGGCTACACCTTC

v_gene: TRBV5-1
d_gene: .
abundance: .
j_gene: TRBJ2-3
CDR3aa: CASSPSRAGTDTQYF
CDR3nt: TGCGCCAGCAGCCCTAGCCGGGCAGGGACAGATACGCAGTATTTT

v_gene: TRBV5-5
d_gene: .
abundance: .
j_gene: TRBJ1-6
CDR3aa: CASSLTPQGGNSPLHF
CDR3nt: TGTGCCAGCAGCCTAACGCCCCAGGGAGGAAATTCACCCCTCCACTTT

v_gene: TRBV4-1
d_gene: TRBD2
abundance: few
j_gene: TRBJ2-1
CDR3aa: CASSQVLRLAGDLYNEQFF
CDR3nt: TGCGCCAGCAGCCAAGTCCTGAGGCTAGCGGGGGACTTATACAATGAGCAGTTCTTC

v_gene: TRBV27
d_gene: TRBD1
abundance: few
j_gene: TRBJ2-7
CDR3aa: CASSSPDRGYEQYF
CDR3nt: TGTGCCAGCAGTTCACCTGACAGGGGGTACGAGCAGTACTTC

v_gene: TRBV29-1
d_gene: .
abundance: few
j_gene: TRBJ2-5
CDR3aa: CSVVGAGLHFAETQYF
CDR3nt: TGCAGCGTTGTTGGTGCAGGCCTTCACTTCGCAGAGACCCAGTACTTC

v_gene: TRBV28
d_gene: .
abundance: .
j_gene: TRBJ2-4
CDR3aa: CASSSLAGQRNIQYF
CDR3nt: TGTGCCAGCAGTTCCCTCGCGGGACAAAGAAACATTCAGTACTTC

v_gene: TRBV7-2
d_gene: .
abundance: few
j_gene: TRBJ2-4
CDR3aa: CASSHSGALAKNIQYF
CDR3nt: TGTGCCAGCAGCCACTCAGGGGCACTAGCCAAAAACATTCAGTACTTC

v_gene: TRBV14
d_gene: .
abundance: .
j_gene: TRBJ2-7
CDR3aa: CASSPYLDNRYEQYF
CDR3nt: TGTGCCAGCAGCCCCTATCTGGACAATCGCTACGAGCAGTACTTC

v_gene: TRBV6-5
d_gene: .
abundance: .
j_gene: TRBJ2-4
CDR3aa: CASRGRDTPGTQYF
CDR3nt: TGTGCCAGCAGGGGTCGGGACACGCCGGGCACCCAGTACTTC

v_gene: TRBV7-9
d_gene: .
abundance: few
j_gene: TRBJ2-7
CDR3aa: CASSGNREPYEQYF
CDR3nt: TGTGCCAGCAGCGGAAACAGGGAACCCTACGAGCAGTACTTC

v_gene: TRBV28
d_gene: .
abundance: .
j_gene: TRBJ2-7
CDR3aa: CASRDPDRWDSYEQYF
CDR3nt: TGTGCCAGCAGAGACCCAGACAGGTGGGATAGCTACGAGCAGTACTTC

v_gene: TRBV12-3/TRBV12-4
d_gene: .
abundance: few
j_gene: TRBJ1-4
CDR3aa: CASRSGANEKLFF
CDR3nt: TGTGCCAGCCGATCGGGGGCTAATGAAAAACTGTTTTTT

v_gene: TRBV20-1
d_gene: TRBD1
abundance: few
j_gene: TRBJ1-4
CDR3aa: CSAPGVQGDEKLFF
CDR3nt: TGCAGTGCCCCAGGTGTACAGGGGGATGAAAAACTGTTTTTT

v_gene: TRBV9
d_gene: TRBD1
abundance: few
j_gene: TRBJ2-6
CDR3aa: CASRTGQDSSGANVLTF
CDR3nt: TGTGCCAGCAGGACCGGACAGGACTCATCTGGGGCCAACGTCCTGACTTTC

v_gene: TRBV5-1
d_gene: .
abundance: few
j_gene: TRBJ2-5
CDR3aa: CASSLAGSGGETQYF
CDR3nt: TGCGCCAGCAGCTTAGCCGGGTCAGGAGGGGAGACCCAGTACTTC

v_gene: TRBV6-5
d_gene: .
abundance: .
j_gene: TRBJ2-3
CDR3aa: CAGSYSRGLSDTQYF
CDR3nt: TGTGCCGGCAGTTACTCTAGGGGCCTATCAGATACGCAGTATTTT

v_gene: TRBV20-1
d_gene: .
abundance: once
j_gene: TRBJ2-2
CDR3aa: CSARDRTVNTGELFF
CDR3nt: TGCAGTGCTAGAGATCGGACCGTCAACACCGGGGAGCTGTTTTTT

v_gene: TRBV6-2/TRBV6-3
d_gene: .
abundance: .
j_gene: TRBJ1-2
CDR3aa: CASSYRSMRGYTF
CDR3nt: TGTGCCAGCAGTTACAGGTCGATGCGAGGCTACACCTTC

v_gene: TRBV28
d_gene: TRBD1
abundance: once
j_gene: TRBJ2-2
CDR3aa: CATKTGWFTGELFF
CDR3nt: TGTGCCACCAAGACAGGGTGGTTCACCGGGGAGCTGTTTTTT

v_gene: TRBV29-1
d_gene: TRBD2
abundance: once
j_gene: TRBJ2-3
CDR3aa: CSGDRGGLTDAQYF
CDR3nt: TGCAGCGGTGATCGGGGGGGCCTAACAGATGCGCAGTATTTT